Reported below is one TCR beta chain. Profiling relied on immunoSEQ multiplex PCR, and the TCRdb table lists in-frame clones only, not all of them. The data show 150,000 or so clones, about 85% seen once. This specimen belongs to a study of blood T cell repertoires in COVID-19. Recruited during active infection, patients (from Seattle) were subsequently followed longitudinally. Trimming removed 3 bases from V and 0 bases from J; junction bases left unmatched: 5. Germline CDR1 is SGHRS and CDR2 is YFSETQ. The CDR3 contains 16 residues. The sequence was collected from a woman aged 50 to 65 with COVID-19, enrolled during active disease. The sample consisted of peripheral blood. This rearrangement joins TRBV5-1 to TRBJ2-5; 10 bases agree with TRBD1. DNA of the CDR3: TGCGCCAGCAGCTCCCGGACAGGGGGAAACCAAGAGACCCAGTACTTC. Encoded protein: CASSSRTGGNQETQYF.